This T cell receptor (beta chain) originates from a study of T-cell memory formation after mild COVID-19. Trimming removed 4 bases at V and 2 bases at J, with 12 bases between. Germline-derived CDR1 and CDR2 are MGHRA and YSYEKL. The CDR3 is made up of 15 amino acids. A word on this clonotype: Its matching antigen is unknown.

After 5'RACE with constant-segment primers, TCR alpha and TCR beta cDNA libraries carrying sample barcodes and UMIs were obtained. From the 5' RACE reads, TCRdb called clonotypes with MiXCR, one entry per CDR3 protein. The sample lists 450,000 to 650,000 distinct CDR3 sequences; roughly 18% were seen once. Study observations and caveats: Among contracting clones, CD4+ were mainly CM/EM and CD8+ enriched in EMRA. Contracting clones, day 15 to 85, had balanced CD4/CD8, and later expanders favored CD4+.

Sequencing was carried out using PBMCs or a T cell subset sorted from them (not recorded which). The receptor's source is an adult woman who had mild COVID-19 (a few samples of this study predate the infection). Cell type and time point are not known. The chain links TRBV4-1 to TRBJ2-1, with D perhaps given as TRBD1 or TRBD2 (5 bases each). CDR3 amino acids: CASSRGADPYNEQFF. For the CDR3, the DNA is TGCGCCAGCAGCCGAGGGGCAGATCCCTACAATGAGCAGTTCTTC.